This T cell receptor beta chain was sequenced during a study of neurological immune-mediated disorders. Regarding the study as a whole: The level of TCR clonal expansion was highest in patients with HTLV-1-associated myelopathy and lowest in multiple sclerosis, where it fell below the level seen in healthy controls. TCR-beta repertoires seemed private in all groups, with no expanded CDR3 amino acid sequences shared.

This clonotype showed up many times. Its antigen is as yet unknown. TCRdb independently ran MiXCR on the 5' RACE reads; one entry per CDR3 protein. The sample carries about 39,000 distinct CDR3 sequences, 7% to 8.5% recorded once. The healthy controls volunteered at a blood bank in Maryland, USA. Germline loops: CDR1 DFQATT, CDR2 SNEGSKA (reference sequence). V was cut by 1 base and J by 8 bases, with 18 bases left in between. The CDR3 runs to 15 residues. The chain is built from TRBV20-1 and TRBJ2-1, with D perhaps being TRBD1 or TRBD2 (5 bases each). Sequencing was performed on CD4+ T cells from blood. This TCR was sampled from a man aged 50 to 60 in good health. The CDR3: CSARVIGASGYEQFF. CDR3 DNA sequence: TGCAGTGCTAGAGTCATCGGGGCCTCGGGCTATGAGCAGTTCTTC.